The entry below describes one T cell receptor beta chain. Its cognate antigen is unknown. The entry originates in a study of cytomegalovirus exposure and HLA in healthy donors. The ends were cut back, 0 bases at V and 4 bases at J, with 18 bases in the middle. Germline V gives CDR1 LNHDA, CDR2 SQIVND (reference sequence). This CDR3 has 17 residues. PCR amplification relied on 60 Vbeta primers (plus 13 Jbeta primers). The protocol was immunoSEQ multiplex PCR, while the TCRdb copy is restricted to in-frame clones and leaves out a portion. The sample contains 160,000 or so clones, about 80% of which appear only once. Study conclusions and caveats: It emerged from a later analysis that several of the most significant clusters appeared to be linked to common viral pathogens.

Sequencing input: PBMCs. This chain joins TRBV19 and TRBJ1-2; a weak D match, TRBD1 (6 bases). The TCR originated in a woman aged 45-59 years in good health and CMV-seronegative. The CDR3 DNA reads as TGTGCCAGTAGTATAGATTTCGTACAGGAAGGGGGCTATGGCTACACCTTC. Its protein product is CASSIDFVQEGGYGYTF.